The TCR beta chain described here comes from a study of metastatic and nonmetastatic thyroid tumors. Every patient was untreated before thyroid surgery. Sample share makes this clone medium-sized. Antigen specificity is unknown. Study observations and caveats: Relative to benign nodules, malignant thyroid tumors were reportedly characterized by significantly elevated TCR beta diversity in blood and tumor.

CDR1 MNHEY and CDR2 SMNVEV come from the germline V gene (reference sequence). The CDR3 contains 12 residues. The V end lost 5 bases, the J end lost 5 bases, and 9 bases lay between the germline ends. TCRdb redid the clone calls on the PCR reads using MiXCR. The sample yields about 16,000 clones, 30% to 40% seen once. Material for sequencing was blood. V and J are TRBV27 and TRBJ1-1; a weak D match, TRBD1 (6 bases). The sequence derives from a female donor with papillary thyroid cancer or a benign thyroid nodule (not recorded which). Some clones in this sample may be carry-over from other donors' samples. CDR3 in amino acids: CASSPQGTEAFF. CDR3 in DNA: TGTGCCAGCAGTCCCCAGGGGACTGAAGCTTTCTTT.